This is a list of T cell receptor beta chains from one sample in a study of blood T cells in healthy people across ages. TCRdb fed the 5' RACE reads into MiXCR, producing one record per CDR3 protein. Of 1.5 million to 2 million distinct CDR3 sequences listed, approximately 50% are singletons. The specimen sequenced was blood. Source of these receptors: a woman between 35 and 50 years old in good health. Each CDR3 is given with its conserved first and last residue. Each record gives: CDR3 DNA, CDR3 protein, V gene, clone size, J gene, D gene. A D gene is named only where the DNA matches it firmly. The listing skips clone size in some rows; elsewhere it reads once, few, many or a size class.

CDR3 DNA: TGTGCCAGCAGTTTTCTCTCCTACTACGAGCAGTACTTC
CDR3 protein: CASSFLSYYEQYF
V gene: TRBV12-3/TRBV12-4
clone size: -
J gene: TRBJ2-7
D gene: -

CDR3 DNA: TGCAGTGCTCCCCCCGGTCACAGGGGTAATGGCTACACCTTC
CDR3 protein: CSAPPGHRGNGYTF
V gene: TRBV20-1
clone size: -
J gene: TRBJ1-2
D gene: TRBD1

CDR3 DNA: TGCGCCAGCAGCCAGACCCAGGGATCCCAAGAGACCCAGTACTTC
CDR3 protein: CASSQTQGSQETQYF
V gene: TRBV4-1
clone size: few
J gene: TRBJ2-5
D gene: -

CDR3 DNA: TGCAGCGTCATTGCGAGCGGGGGAGAGACCCAGTACTTC
CDR3 protein: CSVIASGGETQYF
V gene: TRBV29-1
clone size: -
J gene: TRBJ2-5
D gene: TRBD2

CDR3 DNA: TGTGCCAGCAGTTTCAGCATCAGGACACAGAACTACGAGCAGTACTTC
CDR3 protein: CASSFSIRTQNYEQYF
V gene: TRBV27
clone size: few
J gene: TRBJ2-7
D gene: -

CDR3 DNA: TGTGCCAGCAGTTTCCGGGGAAGATGGAATTCACCCCTCCACTTT
CDR3 protein: CASSFRGRWNSPLHF
V gene: TRBV28
clone size: -
J gene: TRBJ1-6
D gene: -

CDR3 DNA: TGTGCCAGCAGCCAAGGACTAGGGGGGACAGGGCCACTTGGGGAGACCCAGTACTTC
CDR3 protein: CASSQGLGGTGPLGETQYF
V gene: TRBV3-1
clone size: few
J gene: TRBJ2-5
D gene: TRBD1

CDR3 DNA: TGTGCCAGCAGTTCCCGACCGGGCAGCGTGACCAAAAACATTCAGTACTTC
CDR3 protein: CASSSRPGSVTKNIQYF
V gene: TRBV6-5
clone size: few
J gene: TRBJ2-4
D gene: -

CDR3 DNA: TGTGCCAGCAGCTTAGGGATCTTTCAGGGCTACACCTTC
CDR3 protein: CASSLGIFQGYTF
V gene: TRBV7-2
clone size: once
J gene: TRBJ1-2
D gene: -

CDR3 DNA: TGTGCCAGCAGAGAATCCGGGTTGAGAGCAGAGACCCAGTACTTC
CDR3 protein: CASRESGLRAETQYF
V gene: TRBV6-5
clone size: -
J gene: TRBJ2-5
D gene: -

CDR3 DNA: TGTGCCAGCAGTGAACGCGGAGGGATAATAAAGCCCCAGCATTTT
CDR3 protein: CASSERGGIIKPQHF
V gene: TRBV6-1
clone size: -
J gene: TRBJ1-5
D gene: -

CDR3 DNA: TGTGCCAGCAGTTACCAGGGATCCGCGGATGAGCAGTTCTTC
CDR3 protein: CASSYQGSADEQFF
V gene: TRBV6-5
clone size: few
J gene: TRBJ2-1
D gene: -

CDR3 DNA: TGTGCCAGCAGCTCCGGGGGACTAGGGGGGCCAGATACGCAGTATTTT
CDR3 protein: CASSSGGLGGPDTQYF
V gene: TRBV13
clone size: -
J gene: TRBJ2-3
D gene: TRBD2

CDR3 DNA: TGTGCCAGCATCTTCGAGGTCGGTGCCAAAAACATTCAGTACTTC
CDR3 protein: CASIFEVGAKNIQYF
V gene: TRBV2
clone size: -
J gene: TRBJ2-4
D gene: -

CDR3 DNA: TGTGCCAGCACCACCGGGGGGTTAATTGGCGAGCAGTACTTC
CDR3 protein: CASTTGGLIGEQYF
V gene: TRBV25-1
clone size: -
J gene: TRBJ2-7
D gene: TRBD2

CDR3 DNA: TGTGCCAGCAGTCCCTCGACAGGGACCGGCGAGACCCAGTACTTC
CDR3 protein: CASSPSTGTGETQYF
V gene: TRBV27
clone size: -
J gene: TRBJ2-5
D gene: TRBD1

CDR3 DNA: TGTGCCAGCAGAAAAGGGACACTGAACACCGGGGAGCTGTTTTTT
CDR3 protein: CASRKGTLNTGELFF
V gene: TRBV6-2/TRBV6-3
clone size: -
J gene: TRBJ2-2
D gene: -

CDR3 DNA: TGTGCCATCAGTCCCGGGACTAGTAAAGAGACCCAGTACTTC
CDR3 protein: CAISPGTSKETQYF
V gene: TRBV10-3
clone size: few
J gene: TRBJ2-5
D gene: TRBD2

CDR3 DNA: TGTGCCAGCAGCCAACCTTCTGGGGAGACCCAGTACTTC
CDR3 protein: CASSQPSGETQYF
V gene: TRBV4-2
clone size: many
J gene: TRBJ2-5
D gene: -

CDR3 DNA: TGCGCCAGCAGCCTACGACAGGGGCCATATGGGGCCAACGTCCTGACTTTC
CDR3 protein: CASSLRQGPYGANVLTF
V gene: TRBV4-1
clone size: -
J gene: TRBJ2-6
D gene: TRBD1

CDR3 DNA: TGTGCCAGCAGTGAATCCCTACAGCGCAATGAGCAGTTCTTC
CDR3 protein: CASSESLQRNEQFF
V gene: TRBV25-1
clone size: few
J gene: TRBJ2-1
D gene: -

CDR3 DNA: TGCAGCGTTGAATTGGCGGGGGGCATCTCAAAGACCCAGTACTTC
CDR3 protein: CSVELAGGISKTQYF
V gene: TRBV29-1
clone size: -
J gene: TRBJ2-5
D gene: TRBD2

CDR3 DNA: TGCGCCAGCAGCTTCTCAGGACAGGGGGGCAATGAGCAGTTCTTC
CDR3 protein: CASSFSGQGGNEQFF
V gene: TRBV5-1
clone size: -
J gene: TRBJ2-1
D gene: TRBD1

CDR3 DNA: TGCAGCGTTGCAGGGGTCACTAACTATGGCTACACCTTC
CDR3 protein: CSVAGVTNYGYTF
V gene: TRBV29-1
clone size: -
J gene: TRBJ1-2
D gene: -

CDR3 DNA: TGCGCCAGCAGCCAAGAACTAGCGGGGGGGAATGAGCAGTACTTC
CDR3 protein: CASSQELAGGNEQYF
V gene: TRBV4-3
clone size: -
J gene: TRBJ2-5
D gene: TRBD2

CDR3 DNA: TGTGCCTGCAGTTTAAGGCTGCTAGACCTGACAGATACGCAGTATTTT
CDR3 protein: CACSLRLLDLTDTQYF
V gene: TRBV12-3/TRBV12-4
clone size: -
J gene: TRBJ2-3
D gene: -

CDR3 DNA: TGTGCCAGCAGTCCCACAGGGTTTTACTCCTTAGACGATCAGCCCCAGCATTTT
CDR3 protein: CASSPTGFYSLDDQPQHF
V gene: TRBV12-3/TRBV12-4
clone size: -
J gene: TRBJ1-5
D gene: -

CDR3 DNA: TGCAGCGTTGAAGACCCCGGGGGCGGAGAGACCCAGTACTTC
CDR3 protein: CSVEDPGGGETQYF
V gene: TRBV29-1
clone size: -
J gene: TRBJ2-5
D gene: -

CDR3 DNA: TGTGCCAGCAGCTTAACCGGTTTTGGGGGCCCCCCACAAGAGACCCAGTACTTC
CDR3 protein: CASSLTGFGGPPQETQYF
V gene: TRBV11-2
clone size: few
J gene: TRBJ2-5
D gene: -

CDR3 DNA: TGTGCCAGCAGCTTAGCGGTGTTAGCGGGGGGCCAGAGCACAGATACGCAGTATTTT
CDR3 protein: CASSLAVLAGGQSTDTQYF
V gene: TRBV7-2
clone size: -
J gene: TRBJ2-3
D gene: TRBD2

CDR3 DNA: TGTGCCAGCAGTTTTCCTAAGGGGGTTAGCACTGAAGCTTTCTTT
CDR3 protein: CASSFPKGVSTEAFF
V gene: TRBV12-3/TRBV12-4
clone size: -
J gene: TRBJ1-1
D gene: -

CDR3 DNA: TGCGCCAGCAGCTCGGGGGAGCTAGCGGGGATCGAGCAGTACTTC
CDR3 protein: CASSSGELAGIEQYF
V gene: TRBV5-1
clone size: -
J gene: TRBJ2-7
D gene: TRBD2

CDR3 DNA: TGTGCCAGCAGCCTCCAAACAGATCCTTTCTACAATGAGCAGTTCTTC
CDR3 protein: CASSLQTDPFYNEQFF
V gene: TRBV6-5
clone size: -
J gene: TRBJ2-1
D gene: -

CDR3 DNA: TGCAGTGCTAGAATCCGAAAAGGGGAGGGGTATGGCTACACCTTC
CDR3 protein: CSARIRKGEGYGYTF
V gene: TRBV20-1
clone size: -
J gene: TRBJ1-2
D gene: -

CDR3 DNA: TGCAGCCCTAAACCCCGGGCTGGCTACACCTTC
CDR3 protein: CSPKPRAGYTF
V gene: TRBV20-1
clone size: -
J gene: TRBJ1-2
D gene: -

CDR3 DNA: TGCGCCAGCAGACAGCCGGGGGGGATGTACAATGAGCAGTTCTTC
CDR3 protein: CASRQPGGMYNEQFF
V gene: TRBV4-3
clone size: -
J gene: TRBJ2-1
D gene: TRBD2

CDR3 DNA: TGCAGCACCCGGACTAGCGGGGGAAGCAATGAGCAGTTCTTC
CDR3 protein: CSTRTSGGSNEQFF
V gene: TRBV29-1
clone size: -
J gene: TRBJ2-1
D gene: TRBD2

CDR3 DNA: TGTGCCGTCATGGCTAGCGGGCAGACTATCACAGATACGCAGTATTTT
CDR3 protein: CAVMASGQTITDTQYF
V gene: TRBV28
clone size: few
J gene: TRBJ2-3
D gene: TRBD2

CDR3 DNA: TGCAGCGTTGTTAAGCGGGGGGGCCCCAATGAGCAGTTCTTC
CDR3 protein: CSVVKRGGPNEQFF
V gene: TRBV29-1
clone size: -
J gene: TRBJ2-1
D gene: TRBD2

CDR3 DNA: TGTGCCAGCAGCGCCAAACAGGGAAACCAAGAGACCCAGTACTTC
CDR3 protein: CASSAKQGNQETQYF
V gene: TRBV9
clone size: -
J gene: TRBJ2-5
D gene: -

CDR3 DNA: TGCAGCGTTGAGGGAACTAGTCGGGGAGAGACCCAGTACTTC
CDR3 protein: CSVEGTSRGETQYF
V gene: TRBV29-1
clone size: many
J gene: TRBJ2-5
D gene: -

CDR3 DNA: TGCGCCAGTAGCACCACAGGGCCACCCGGGGGAAAACTGTTTTTT
CDR3 protein: CASSTTGPPGGKLFF
V gene: TRBV5-1
clone size: -
J gene: TRBJ1-4
D gene: -

CDR3 DNA: TGTGCCAGCAGCCTAGGGACAGGGCGCACATTCACAGATACGCAGTATTTT
CDR3 protein: CASSLGTGRTFTDTQYF
V gene: TRBV7-2
clone size: -
J gene: TRBJ2-3
D gene: TRBD1

CDR3 DNA: TGTGCCAGCAGCGTAGGATTTGGGGATGAGCAGTTCTTC
CDR3 protein: CASSVGFGDEQFF
V gene: TRBV7-3
clone size: -
J gene: TRBJ2-1
D gene: -

CDR3 DNA: TGTGCCATCAGTGAGGGGCGGGACAGGGGACGCACCGGGGAGCTGTTTTTT
CDR3 protein: CAISEGRDRGRTGELFF
V gene: TRBV10-3
clone size: -
J gene: TRBJ2-2
D gene: TRBD1

CDR3 DNA: TGCGCCAGCAGCCCGAGGACGGACGCTAACTATGGCTACACCTTC
CDR3 protein: CASSPRTDANYGYTF
V gene: TRBV4-1
clone size: few
J gene: TRBJ1-2
D gene: -

CDR3 DNA: TGTGCCAGCAGAAGAACAGCGGATGGGCGTTCACCCCTCCACTTT
CDR3 protein: CASRRTADGRSPLHF
V gene: TRBV9
clone size: -
J gene: TRBJ1-6
D gene: -

CDR3 DNA: TGTGCCAGCAGCTCAACCCAGGGTTGGGCGTCCTACGAGCAGTACTTC
CDR3 protein: CASSSTQGWASYEQYF
V gene: TRBV13
clone size: once
J gene: TRBJ2-7
D gene: -

CDR3 DNA: TGTGCCAGCAGCCAATTAGGGGGACCCTACAATGAGCAGTTCTTC
CDR3 protein: CASSQLGGPYNEQFF
V gene: TRBV4-2
clone size: -
J gene: TRBJ2-1
D gene: -

CDR3 DNA: TGCAGCGTTGAAGGGACTAGCGGGGGGACCTACAATGAGCAGTTCTTC
CDR3 protein: CSVEGTSGGTYNEQFF
V gene: TRBV29-1
clone size: -
J gene: TRBJ2-1
D gene: TRBD2